This entry is about one TCR beta chain. Its antigen is currently unknown. CDR1 and CDR2 (germline): SGDLS, YYNGEE. J gave up 0 bases and V 4 bases, and 5 bases lay outside the gene matches. The CDR3 is made up of 15 amino acids. The sample is drawn from a study of T cell repertoires in cytomegalovirus infection. One entry per CDR3 protein results from TCRdb running MiXCR on the reads. The sample holds more than 250,000 distinct CDR3 sequences, 20% to 25% seen once. This rearrangement joins TRBV9 to TRBJ2-3; 7 positions match TRBD2. The origin of this receptor is a human donor in good health (CMV status not recorded). Some clones in this sample may be carry-over from other donors' samples. The material was cultured PBMCs, obtained from culture after CMV antigen stimulation. The CDR3 region has the DNA TGTGCCAGCAGCCGGGGAGGGTCTAGCACAGATACGCAGTATTTT. This codes for CASSRGGSSTDTQYF.